This is a list of T cell receptor beta chains from one sample in a study of type 1 regulatory T cells. TCRdb reprocessed the reads via MiXCR and lists one record per CDR3 protein. The data contain about 71,000 distinct CDR3 sequences, around 20% of them seen just once; the ten biggest clones take up more than 6.5%. Which antigens these TCRs recognize remains unknown. The specimen was cultured type 1 regulatory T (Tr1) cells, either the whole culture or a sorted fraction (not recorded which). The receptors were sampled from a human donor in good health. Both conserved end residues are part of each CDR3. A D gene is named only where the DNA matches it firmly. Clone size is stated in some rows and not others, as once, few, many or a class when expanded.

V gene	J gene	D gene	clone size	CDR3 protein	CDR3 DNA
TRBV2	TRBJ2-6	TRBD1	.	CASSRARGTSGANVLTF	TGTGCCAGCAGTAGGGCCAGGGGGACCTCTGGGGCCAACGTCCTGACTTTC
TRBV9	TRBJ2-2	.	.	CASSVGGALTTGELFF	TGTGCCAGCAGCGTAGGGGGGGCCCTGACCACCGGGGAGCTGTTTTTT
TRBV28	TRBJ2-7	TRBD1	.	CASSPPGQTFHEQYF	TGTGCCAGCAGCCCACCGGGACAGACGTTCCACGAGCAGTACTTC
TRBV11-2	TRBJ2-1	.	few	CASSRTHSENEQFF	TGTGCCAGCAGCCGAACTCATTCGGAAAATGAGCAGTTCTTC
TRBV20-1	TRBJ2-4	TRBD2	medium-sized	CSAPGGAGGLKNIQYF	TGCAGTGCTCCCGGGGGAGCGGGAGGCCTTAAAAACATTCAGTACTTC
TRBV18	TRBJ1-1	.	.	CAGSLGRGEAFF	TGTGCCGGCTCACTGGGACGGGGAGAAGCTTTCTTT
TRBV12-3/TRBV12-4	TRBJ1-2	.	few	CASSLEYNYGYTF	TGTGCCAGCAGTTTGGAGTATAACTATGGCTACACCTTC
TRBV12-3/TRBV12-4	TRBJ2-7	TRBD2	few	CASSIIAGAGEQYF	TGTGCCAGCAGTATAATAGCGGGAGCCGGCGAGCAGTACTTC
TRBV29-1	TRBJ2-5	.	.	CSGSPGEAQYF	TGCAGCGGCTCCCCGGGGGAGGCCCAGTACTTC
TRBV5-1	TRBJ2-5	TRBD2	few	CASGGGLAEETQYF	TGCGCCAGCGGGGGAGGACTAGCGGAAGAGACCCAGTACTTC
TRBV7-3	TRBJ2-6	.	few	CASSLAGTALSGANVLTF	TGTGCCAGCAGCTTAGCAGGGACTGCCCTCTCTGGGGCCAACGTCCTGACTTTC